A selection of T cell receptor beta chains follows, all from one sample in a study of Graves' ophthalmopathy and Graves' hyperthyroidism. TCRdb reprocessed the multiplex PCR reads with MiXCR, giving one entry per CDR3 protein. Among over a million distinct CDR3 sequences listed, about 36% were seen once. What was sequenced was peripheral blood or thyroid tissue (not recorded which). The receptors here all came from an adult man with Graves' hyperthyroidism. The CDR3 runs from the conserved cysteine through the conserved F or W. D genes are given only for firm matches. Size is stated for part of the rows, as once, few or many counts, or as a class when the clone is expanded.

V	size	J	D	DNA	CDR3
TRBV6-4	few	TRBJ2-5	TRBD2	TGTGCCAGCAGTTACCAAGCGGGAGTCGGAGAGACCCAGTACTTC	CASSYQAGVGETQYF
TRBV10-3	NA	TRBJ1-5	NA	TGTGCCAGCAGTTACGACCCCGGGCGGGAACCAAATCAGCCCCAGCATTTT	CASSYDPGREPNQPQHF
TRBV20-1	few	TRBJ2-2	NA	TGCAGTGCTAGTCAGGACACCGGGGAGCTGTTTTTT	CSASQDTGELFF
TRBV10-3	NA	TRBJ1-5	TRBD1	TGTGCCATCAGTGAGTCGGGCAGCCAGGGACAGGGGCCTGGATGGCCCCAGCATTTT	CAISESGSQGQGPGWPQHF
TRBV10-3	NA	TRBJ2-2	NA	TGTGCCATCAGCCCCAAGGTCGGGGAGCTGTTTTTT	CAISPKVGELFF
TRBV7-9	NA	TRBJ2-3	TRBD1	TGTGCCAGCAGCCGTGGGACAGCCAGCACAGATACGCAGTATTTT	CASSRGTASTDTQYF
TRBV20-1	once	TRBJ2-2	NA	TGCAGTGCTAGAGGTTCAGGGAACACCGGGGAGCTGTTTTTT	CSARGSGNTGELFF
TRBV9	few	TRBJ2-5	NA	TGTGCCAGCAGCGCGGGTGATGCCCAAGAGACCCAGTACTTC	CASSAGDAQETQYF
TRBV29-1	few	TRBJ1-2	TRBD1	TGCAGCTGGGACAGGGTAGGCCTTTTTGGCTACACCTTC	CSWDRVGLFGYTF
TRBV10-2	few	TRBJ1-4	NA	TGCGCCAGCAGTGCCGGACTAGCGGGAGAAAAACTGTTTTTT	CASSAGLAGEKLFF
TRBV20-1	many	TRBJ1-3	NA	TGCAGTGCTACCAGCGGGACATCCGGAAACACCATATATTTT	CSATSGTSGNTIYF
TRBV12-3/TRBV12-4	NA	TRBJ2-3	NA	TGTGCCAGCAGTTCCCGGACGAAAACAGATACGCAGTATTTT	CASSSRTKTDTQYF
TRBV5-4	few	TRBJ2-5	NA	TGTGCCAGCAGCTTGTATGGAGGTCAAGAGACCCAGTACTTC	CASSLYGGQETQYF
TRBV12-3/TRBV12-4	once	TRBJ1-5	TRBD1	TGTGCCAGCAGTTTCGGGGCAGGGGGCTATCAGCCCCAGCATTTT	CASSFGAGGYQPQHF
TRBV2	NA	TRBJ2-2	NA	TGTGCCAGCAGTGAAGGGGGCATCGGGGAGCTGCTTTTT	CASSEGGIGELLF
TRBV11-2	NA	TRBJ2-7	TRBD1	TGTGCCAGCAGACCGACAGGGGGCAGGGTAGCGGGGATCTACGAGCAGTACTTC	CASRPTGGRVAGIYEQYF
TRBV11-1	many	TRBJ2-5	NA	TGTGCCAGCACCCGAGGACGATCGCAAGAGACCCAGTACTTC	CASTRGRSQETQYF
TRBV29-1	once	TRBJ2-2	NA	TGCAGCGTTGAGCCGGGACGAGGTGCCGGGGAGCTGTTTTTT	CSVEPGRGAGELFF
TRBV2	few	TRBJ1-2	NA	TGTGCCAGCAGTGAAGTCGAAGGGAACAACTATGGCTACACCTTC	CASSEVEGNNYGYTF
TRBV29-1	NA	TRBJ1-2	NA	TGCAGCGTTCGAACCGGGGGGGGGAACTATGGCTACACCTTC	CSVRTGGGNYGYTF
TRBV24-1	few	TRBJ2-5	TRBD1	TGTGCCACCAGTGATTCCTCAGGGACAGGAGAGACCCAGTACTTC	CATSDSSGTGETQYF
TRBV12-3/TRBV12-4	many	TRBJ2-6	NA	TGTGCCAGCAGTCTGTGGGAGTGGACTGGGGCCAACGTCCTGACTTTC	CASSLWEWTGANVLTF
TRBV12-3/TRBV12-4	many	TRBJ2-5	NA	TGTGCCAGCAGTTTTGTCGGAACCTACCAAGAGACCCAGTACTTC	CASSFVGTYQETQYF
TRBV25-1	few	TRBJ2-5	NA	TGTGCCAGCAGCCCCCGGTCGGACACTATAGGGCTTTTGGAGACCCAGTACTTC	CASSPRSDTIGLLETQYF
TRBV30	NA	TRBJ1-1	NA	TGTGCCTGGAGTGTACCACAGGGCGGCACTGAAGCTTTCTTT	CAWSVPQGGTEAFF
TRBV5-1	NA	TRBJ2-6	NA	TGCGCCAGCAGCTTGTTAGGGGAGGCTGGGGCCAACGTCCTGACTTTC	CASSLLGEAGANVLTF
TRBV24-1	many	TRBJ1-2	NA	TGTGCCACCAGTGATCACGGGGTCCATGGCTACACCTTC	CATSDHGVHGYTF
TRBV7-2	once	TRBJ1-6	TRBD1	TGTGCCAGCAGCACAGGGGGACATAATTCACCCCTCCACTTT	CASSTGGHNSPLHF